Given below is one T cell receptor (beta chain) in context. This sample was taken from a study of blood T cells in healthy people across ages. Study as a whole: Every two T cells gave about one barcoded beta molecule via template switching.

The second PCR ran 7 to 11 cycles with a sample-barcoded 5' primer and J-beta primers. Template switching added a 12-random-nucleotide identifier to every cDNA molecule. Via MiXCR, TCRdb re-called the 5' RACE reads, giving one row per CDR3 protein. This table has roughly 700,000 distinct CDR3 sequences, 45% to 50% appearing once. The CDR3 is made up of 12 amino acids. Germline lookup yields CDR1 DFQATT and CDR2 SNEGSKA (reference sequence). Trimming took off 1 base at V and 7 bases at J, with 11 bases between the two ends. The sample consisted of blood. The receptor comes from a woman aged 55-69 years in good health. The chain couples TRBV20-1 to TRBJ2-7; D is uncertain. The CDR3 sequence: CSARAASAEQYF. For the CDR3, the DNA is TGCAGTGCTAGAGCGGCGTCAGCAGAGCAGTACTTC.